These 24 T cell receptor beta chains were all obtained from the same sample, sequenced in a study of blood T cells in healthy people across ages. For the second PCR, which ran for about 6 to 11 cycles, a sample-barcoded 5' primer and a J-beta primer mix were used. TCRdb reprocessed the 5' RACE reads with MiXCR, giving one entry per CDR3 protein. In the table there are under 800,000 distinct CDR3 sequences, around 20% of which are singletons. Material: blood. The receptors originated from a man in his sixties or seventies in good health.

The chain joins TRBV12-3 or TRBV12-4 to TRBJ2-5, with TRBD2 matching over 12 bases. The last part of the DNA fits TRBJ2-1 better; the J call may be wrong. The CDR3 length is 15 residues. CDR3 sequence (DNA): TGTGCCAGCAGTGTATTGGGACTAGCGGGCCATGAGCAGTTCTTC. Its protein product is CASSVLGLAGHEQFF.

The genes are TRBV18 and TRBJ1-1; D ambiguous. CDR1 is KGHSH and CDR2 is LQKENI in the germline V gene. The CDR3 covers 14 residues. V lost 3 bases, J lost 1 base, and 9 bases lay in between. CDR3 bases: TGTGCCAGCTCACCGCGGCAGGAGAACACTGAAGCTTTCTTT. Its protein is CASSPRQENTEAFF. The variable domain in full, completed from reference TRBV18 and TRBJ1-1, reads NAGVMQNPRHLVRRRGQEARLRCSPMKGHSHVYWYRQLPEEGLKFMVYLQKENIIDESGMPKERFSAEFPKEGPSILRIQQVVRGDSAAYFCASSPRQENTEAFFGQGTRLTVV.

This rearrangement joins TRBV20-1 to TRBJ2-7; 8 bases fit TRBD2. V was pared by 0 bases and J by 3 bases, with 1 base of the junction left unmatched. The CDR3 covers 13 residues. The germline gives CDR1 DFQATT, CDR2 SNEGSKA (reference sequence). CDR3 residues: CSARDSGDYEQYF. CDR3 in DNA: TGCAGTGCTAGAGATAGCGGGGACTACGAGCAGTACTTC.

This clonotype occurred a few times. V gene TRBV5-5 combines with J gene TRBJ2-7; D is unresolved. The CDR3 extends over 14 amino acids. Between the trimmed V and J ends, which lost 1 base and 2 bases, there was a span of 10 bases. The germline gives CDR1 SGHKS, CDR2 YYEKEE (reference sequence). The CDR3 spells CASSLRQNTYEQYF. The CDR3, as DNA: TGTGCCAGCAGCTTGCGGCAGAACACCTACGAGCAGTACTTC.

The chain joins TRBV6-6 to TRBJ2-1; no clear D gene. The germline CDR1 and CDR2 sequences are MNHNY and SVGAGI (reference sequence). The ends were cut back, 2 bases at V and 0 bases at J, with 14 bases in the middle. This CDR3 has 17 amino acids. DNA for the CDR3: TGTGCCAGCAGTTACCCGTCTGGCGCAGGCTCCTACAATGAGCAGTTCTTC. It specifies CASSYPSGAGSYNEQFF.

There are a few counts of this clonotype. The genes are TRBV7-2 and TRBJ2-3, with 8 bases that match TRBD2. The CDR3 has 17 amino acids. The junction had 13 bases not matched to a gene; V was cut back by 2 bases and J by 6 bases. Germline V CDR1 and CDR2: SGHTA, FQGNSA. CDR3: CASSLQAGAPPADTQYF. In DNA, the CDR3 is TGTGCCAGCAGCTTACAAGCGGGAGCCCCCCCGGCGGATACGCAGTATTTT.

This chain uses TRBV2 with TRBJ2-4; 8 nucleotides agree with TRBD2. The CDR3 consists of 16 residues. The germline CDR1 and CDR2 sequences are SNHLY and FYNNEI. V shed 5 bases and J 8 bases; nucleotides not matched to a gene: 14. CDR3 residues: CASSTPLGSGNDIQYF. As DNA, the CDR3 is TGTGCCAGCAGTACCCCTTTGGGTAGCGGGAACGACATTCAGTACTTC.

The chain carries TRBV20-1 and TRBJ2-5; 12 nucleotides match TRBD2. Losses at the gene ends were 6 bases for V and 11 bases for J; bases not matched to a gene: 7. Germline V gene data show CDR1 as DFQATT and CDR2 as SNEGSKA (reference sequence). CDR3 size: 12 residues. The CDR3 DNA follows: TGCAGTGCAGCGACTAGCGGGAGAGAGCAGTACTTC. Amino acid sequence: CSAATSGREQYF.

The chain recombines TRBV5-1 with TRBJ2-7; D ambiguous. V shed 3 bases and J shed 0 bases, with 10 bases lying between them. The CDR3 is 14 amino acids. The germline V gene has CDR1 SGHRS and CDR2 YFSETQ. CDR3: CASSSPGPSYEQYF. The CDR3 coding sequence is TGCGCCAGCAGCTCACCGGGCCCCTCCTACGAGCAGTACTTC. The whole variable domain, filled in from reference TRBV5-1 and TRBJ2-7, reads KAGVTQTPRYLIKTRGQQVTLSCSPISGHRSVSWYQQTPGQGLQFLFEYFSETQRNKGNFPGRFSGRQFSNSRSEMNVSTLELGDSALYLCASSSPGPSYEQYFGPGTRLTVT.

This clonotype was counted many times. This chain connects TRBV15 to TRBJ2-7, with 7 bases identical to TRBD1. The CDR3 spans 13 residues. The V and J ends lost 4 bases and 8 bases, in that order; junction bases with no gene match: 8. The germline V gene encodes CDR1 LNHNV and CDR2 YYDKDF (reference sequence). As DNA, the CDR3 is TGTGCCACCAGCACTGACAGGGTAGGACAGCAGTACTTC. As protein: CATSTDRVGQQYF.

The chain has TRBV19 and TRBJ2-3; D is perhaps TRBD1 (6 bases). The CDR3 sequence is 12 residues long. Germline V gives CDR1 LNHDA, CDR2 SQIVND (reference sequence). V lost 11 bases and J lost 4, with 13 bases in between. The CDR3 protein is CASRGSADTQYF. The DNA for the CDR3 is TGTGCCTCGAGGGGGTCCGCAGATACGCAGTATTTT. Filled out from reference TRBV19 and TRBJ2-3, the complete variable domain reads DGGITQSPKYLFRKEGQNVTLSCEQNLNHDAMYWYRQDPGQGLRLIYYSQIVNDFQKGDIAEGYSVSREKKESFPLTVTSAQKNPTAFYLCASRGSADTQYFGPGTRLTVL.

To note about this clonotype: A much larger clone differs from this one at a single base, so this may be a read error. CDR3: CASSHGWGQGTGELFF. CDR3 bases: TGTGCCAGCAGTCACGGGTGGGGCCAGGGCACCGGGGAGCTGTTTTTT. The genes are TRBV6-5 and TRBJ2-2; D is perhaps TRBD1 (5 bases). Germline CDR1 reads MNHEY; CDR2 reads SVGAGI. This CDR3 is 16 amino acids long. The V gene lost 5 bases and the J gene lost 4 bases, with 17 bases spanning the gap.

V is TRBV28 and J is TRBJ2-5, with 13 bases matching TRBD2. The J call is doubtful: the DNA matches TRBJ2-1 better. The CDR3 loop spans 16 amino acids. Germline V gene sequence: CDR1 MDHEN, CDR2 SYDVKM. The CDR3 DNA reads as TGTGCCAGCAGTTACCTGACTAGCGGGAGGTCCAATGAGCAGTTCTTC. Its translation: CASSYLTSGRSNEQFF.

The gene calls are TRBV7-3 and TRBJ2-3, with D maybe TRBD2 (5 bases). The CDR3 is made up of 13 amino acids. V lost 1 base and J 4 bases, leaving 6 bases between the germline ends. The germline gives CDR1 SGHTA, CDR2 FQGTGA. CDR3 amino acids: CASSLIGADTQYF. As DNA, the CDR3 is TGTGCCAGCAGCTTAATCGGGGCAGATACGCAGTATTTT.

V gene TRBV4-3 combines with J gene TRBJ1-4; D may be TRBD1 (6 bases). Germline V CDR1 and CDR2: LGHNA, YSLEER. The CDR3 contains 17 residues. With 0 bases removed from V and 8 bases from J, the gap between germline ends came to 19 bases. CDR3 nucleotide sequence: TGCGCCAGCAGCCAAGATATTGCCGGGGGCCGAGGGGAAAAACTGTTTTTT. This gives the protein CASSQDIAGGRGEKLFF.

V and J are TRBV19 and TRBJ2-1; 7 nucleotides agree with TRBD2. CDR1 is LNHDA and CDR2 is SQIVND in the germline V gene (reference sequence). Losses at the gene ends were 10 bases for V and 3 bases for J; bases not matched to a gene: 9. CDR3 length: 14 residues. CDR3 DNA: TGTGCCACCAGGTGGGGGGGTAACTACAATGAGCAGTTCTTC. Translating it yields CATRWGGNYNEQFF.

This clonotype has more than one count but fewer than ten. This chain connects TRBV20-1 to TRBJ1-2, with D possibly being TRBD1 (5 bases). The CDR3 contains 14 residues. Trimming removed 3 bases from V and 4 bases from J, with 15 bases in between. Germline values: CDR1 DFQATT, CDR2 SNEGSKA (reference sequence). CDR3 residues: CSASGTDASYGYTF. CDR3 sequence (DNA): TGCAGTGCTAGCGGGACGGACGCCTCCTATGGCTACACCTTC.

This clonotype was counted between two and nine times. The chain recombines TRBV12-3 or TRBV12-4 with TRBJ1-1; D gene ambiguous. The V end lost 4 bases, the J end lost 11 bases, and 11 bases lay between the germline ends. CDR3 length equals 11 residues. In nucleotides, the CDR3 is TGTGCCAGCAGTTCTGCTTTTGGGGCTTTCTTT. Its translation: CASSSAFGAFF.

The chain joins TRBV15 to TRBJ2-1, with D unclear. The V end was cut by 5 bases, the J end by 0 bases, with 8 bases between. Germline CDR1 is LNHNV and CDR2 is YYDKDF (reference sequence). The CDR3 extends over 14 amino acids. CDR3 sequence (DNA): TGTGCCACCAGCTTCGGAAACTCCTACAATGAGCAGTTCTTC. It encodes CATSFGNSYNEQFF.

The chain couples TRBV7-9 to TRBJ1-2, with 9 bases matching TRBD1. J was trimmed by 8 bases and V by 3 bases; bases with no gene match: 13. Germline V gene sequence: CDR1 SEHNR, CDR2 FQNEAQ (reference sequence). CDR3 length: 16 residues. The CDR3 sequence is CASSFWDRVFSGGYTF. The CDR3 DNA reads TGTGCCAGCAGCTTTTGGGACAGGGTGTTCTCGGGCGGCTACACCTTC.

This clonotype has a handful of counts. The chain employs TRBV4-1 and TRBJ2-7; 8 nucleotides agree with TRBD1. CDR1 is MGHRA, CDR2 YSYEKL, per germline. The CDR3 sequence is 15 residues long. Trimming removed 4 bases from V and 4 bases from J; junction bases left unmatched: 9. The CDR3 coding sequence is TGCGCCAGCAGCCTCCTCCCAGACAGGGGTTACGAGCAGTACTTC. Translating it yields CASSLLPDRGYEQYF.

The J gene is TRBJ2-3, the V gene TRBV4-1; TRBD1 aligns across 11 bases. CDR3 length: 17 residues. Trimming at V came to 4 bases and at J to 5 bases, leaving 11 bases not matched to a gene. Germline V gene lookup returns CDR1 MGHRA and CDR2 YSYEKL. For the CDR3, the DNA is TGCGCCAGCAGCCTATACCAGGACAGGGGGCTTAGAGATACGCAGTATTTT. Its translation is CASSLYQDRGLRDTQYF.

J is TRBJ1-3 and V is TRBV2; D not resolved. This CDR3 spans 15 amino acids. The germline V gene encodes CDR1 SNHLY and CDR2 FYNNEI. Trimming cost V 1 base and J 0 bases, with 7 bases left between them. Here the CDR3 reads CASSEEAISGNTIYF. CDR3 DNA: TGTGCCAGCAGTGAAGAGGCCATCTCTGGAAACACCATATATTTT.

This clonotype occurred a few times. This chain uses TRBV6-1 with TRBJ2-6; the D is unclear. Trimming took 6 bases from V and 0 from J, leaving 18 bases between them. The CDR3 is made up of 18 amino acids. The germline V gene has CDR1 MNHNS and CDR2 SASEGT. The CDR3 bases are TGTGCCAGCAGGGAAATGTTCCTCAGCTCCTCTGGGGCCAACGTCCTGACTTTC. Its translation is CASREMFLSSSGANVLTF.